This T cell receptor beta chain was observed in a study of blood T cell repertoires in COVID-19. CDR1 MGHRA and CDR2 YSYEKL come from the germline V gene. The CDR3 spans 18 residues. V was shortened by 0 bases and J by 0 bases, with 17 bases between the two germline ends. This clone was counted a single time. Generated by immunoSEQ multiplex PCR, the TCRdb table keeps only in-frame clones and is missing some. The table has approximately 70,000 clones, 82% seen once; the top ten hold around 20%. The receptor's source is a human donor in a cohort sampled during active COVID-19. What was sequenced was peripheral blood. The chain recombines TRBV4-1 with TRBJ1-1; perhaps TRBD1 as D (6 bases). CDR3 coding DNA: TGCGCCAGCAGCCAAGAAGGGGGGGGCGGAGGAATGAACACTGAAGCTTTCTTT. As protein: CASSQEGGGGGMNTEAFF.